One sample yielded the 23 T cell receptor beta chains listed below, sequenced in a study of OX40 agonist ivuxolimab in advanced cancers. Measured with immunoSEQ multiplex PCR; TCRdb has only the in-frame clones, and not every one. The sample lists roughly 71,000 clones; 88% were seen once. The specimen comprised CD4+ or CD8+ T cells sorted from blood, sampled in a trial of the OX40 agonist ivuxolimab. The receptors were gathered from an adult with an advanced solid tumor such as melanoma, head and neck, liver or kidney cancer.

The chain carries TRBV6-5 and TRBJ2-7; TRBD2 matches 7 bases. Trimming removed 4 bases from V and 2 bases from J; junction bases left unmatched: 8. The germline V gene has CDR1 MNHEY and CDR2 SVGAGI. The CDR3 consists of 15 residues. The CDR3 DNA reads TGTGCCAGCAGTTCCCCTTCCAGCGGGACCTACGAGCAGTACTTC. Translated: CASSSPSSGTYEQYF.

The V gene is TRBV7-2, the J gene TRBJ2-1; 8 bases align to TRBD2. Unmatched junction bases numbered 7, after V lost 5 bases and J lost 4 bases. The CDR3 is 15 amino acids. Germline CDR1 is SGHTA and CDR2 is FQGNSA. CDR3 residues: CASSRIAGTYNEQFF. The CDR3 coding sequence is TGTGCCAGCAGCCGCATAGCGGGGACGTACAATGAGCAGTTCTTC.

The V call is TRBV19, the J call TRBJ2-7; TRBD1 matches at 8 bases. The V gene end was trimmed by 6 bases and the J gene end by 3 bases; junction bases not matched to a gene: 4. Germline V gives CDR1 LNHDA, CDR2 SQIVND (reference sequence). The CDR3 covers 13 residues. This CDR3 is CASSRTGLYEQYF. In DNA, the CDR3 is TGTGCCAGTAGCCGGACAGGGCTCTACGAGCAGTACTTC.

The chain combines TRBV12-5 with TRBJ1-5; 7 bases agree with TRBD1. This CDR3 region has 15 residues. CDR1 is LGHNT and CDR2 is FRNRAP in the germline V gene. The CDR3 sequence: CAITGFDRVPQPQHF. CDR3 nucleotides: TGTGCCATTACGGGATTCGACAGGGTGCCTCAGCCCCAGCATTTT.

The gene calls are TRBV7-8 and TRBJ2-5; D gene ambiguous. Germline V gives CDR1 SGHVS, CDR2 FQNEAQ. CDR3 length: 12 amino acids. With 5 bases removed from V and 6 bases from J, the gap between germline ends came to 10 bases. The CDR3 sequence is CASSLSIKTQYF. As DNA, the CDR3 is TGTGCCAGCAGCCTTAGTATAAAGACCCAGTACTTC.

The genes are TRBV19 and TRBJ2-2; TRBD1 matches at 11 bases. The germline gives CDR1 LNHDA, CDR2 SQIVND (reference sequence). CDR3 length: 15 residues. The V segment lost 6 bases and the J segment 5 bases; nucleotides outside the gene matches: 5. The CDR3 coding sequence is TGTGCCAGTAGGTCCCGGGACAGGGGGACCGGGGAGCTGTTTTTT. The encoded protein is CASRSRDRGTGELFF.

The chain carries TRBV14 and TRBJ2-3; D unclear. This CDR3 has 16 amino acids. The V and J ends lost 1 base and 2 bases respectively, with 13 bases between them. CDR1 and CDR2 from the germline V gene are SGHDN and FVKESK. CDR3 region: CASSQGPDYHTDTQYF. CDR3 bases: TGTGCCAGCAGCCAAGGCCCCGATTACCACACAGATACGCAGTATTTT.

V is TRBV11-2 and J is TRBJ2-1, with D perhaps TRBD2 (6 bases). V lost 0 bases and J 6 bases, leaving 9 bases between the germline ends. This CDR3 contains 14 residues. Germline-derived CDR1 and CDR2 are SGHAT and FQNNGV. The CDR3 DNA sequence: TGTGCCAGCAGCTTAGATAGGGGAGGCAATGAGCAGTTCTTC. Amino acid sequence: CASSLDRGGNEQFF.

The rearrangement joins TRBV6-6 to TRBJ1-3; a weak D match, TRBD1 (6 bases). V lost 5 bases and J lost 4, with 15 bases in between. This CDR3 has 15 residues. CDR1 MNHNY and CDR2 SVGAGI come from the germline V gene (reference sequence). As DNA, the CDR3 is TGTGCCAGCAGTCAACAGGGTACCTACGGAAACACCATATATTTT. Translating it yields CASSQQGTYGNTIYF.

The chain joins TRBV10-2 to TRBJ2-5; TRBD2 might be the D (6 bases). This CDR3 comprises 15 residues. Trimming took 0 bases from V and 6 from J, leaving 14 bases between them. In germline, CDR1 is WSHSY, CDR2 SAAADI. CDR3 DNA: TGCGCCAGCAGTGAGTCAGGGACTGGCGGGAAGACCCAGTACTTC. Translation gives CASSESGTGGKTQYF.

CDR3 bases: TGTGCCAGTAGTATTGGCCCTTCTTACTATAATTCACCCCTCCACTTT. This sequence encodes CASSIGPSYYNSPLHF. V usage is TRBV19 and J usage is TRBJ1-6; D remains ambiguous. Trimming removed 3 bases at V and 3 bases at J, with 12 bases between. There are 16 residues in the CDR3. Germline values: CDR1 LNHDA, CDR2 SQIVND (reference sequence). Combining the CDR3 with reference TRBV19 and TRBJ1-6 gives the whole variable domain DGGITQSPKYLFRKEGQNVTLSCEQNLNHDAMYWYRQDPGQGLRLIYYSQIVNDFQKGDIAEGYSVSREKKESFPLTVTSAQKNPTAFYLCASSIGPSYYNSPLHFGNGTRLTVT.

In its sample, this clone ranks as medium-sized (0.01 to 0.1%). CDR3 in DNA: TGTGCCAGCAGCCAAGATTATGGTCAGGGGGATCAGCCCCAGCATTTT. Its translation is CASSQDYGQGDQPQHF. V is TRBV4-2 and J is TRBJ1-5; the match to TRBD1 covers 7 bases. CDR1 is LGHNA and CDR2 is YNFKEQ in the germline V gene. The junction had 7 bases not matched to a gene; V was cut back by 0 bases and J by 5 bases. This CDR3 spans 16 amino acids.

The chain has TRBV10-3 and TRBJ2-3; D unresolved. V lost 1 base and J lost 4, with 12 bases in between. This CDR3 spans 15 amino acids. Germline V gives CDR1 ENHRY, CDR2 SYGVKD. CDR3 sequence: CAISEWDSTADTQYF. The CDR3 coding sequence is TGTGCCATCAGTGAGTGGGATAGCACCGCAGATACGCAGTATTTT.

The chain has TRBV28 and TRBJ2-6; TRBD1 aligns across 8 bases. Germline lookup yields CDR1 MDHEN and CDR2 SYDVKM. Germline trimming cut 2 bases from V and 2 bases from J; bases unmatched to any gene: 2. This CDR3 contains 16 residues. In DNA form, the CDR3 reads TGTGCCAGCAGTTTACTGGACAGGGCTGGGGCCAACGTCCTGACTTTC. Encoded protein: CASSLLDRAGANVLTF. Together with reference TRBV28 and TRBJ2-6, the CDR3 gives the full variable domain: DVKVTQSSRYLVKRTGEKVFLECVQDMDHENMFWYRQDPGLGLRLIYFSYDVKMKEKGDIPEGYSVSREKKERFSLILESASTNQTSMYLCASSLLDRAGANVLTFGAGSRLTVL.

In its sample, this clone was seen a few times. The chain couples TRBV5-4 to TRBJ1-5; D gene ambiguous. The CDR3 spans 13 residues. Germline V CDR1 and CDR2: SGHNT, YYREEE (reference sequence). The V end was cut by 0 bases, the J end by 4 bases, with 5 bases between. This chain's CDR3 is CASSLDSNQPQHF. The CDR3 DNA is TGTGCCAGCAGCTTGGACAGTAATCAGCCCCAGCATTTT.

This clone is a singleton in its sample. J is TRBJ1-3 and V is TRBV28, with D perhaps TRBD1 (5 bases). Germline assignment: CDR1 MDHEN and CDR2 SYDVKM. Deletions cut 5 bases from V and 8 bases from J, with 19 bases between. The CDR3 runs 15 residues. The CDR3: CASSLPLGVRHTIYF. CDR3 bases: TGTGCCAGCAGTCTCCCCCTGGGGGTGCGCCACACCATATATTTT.

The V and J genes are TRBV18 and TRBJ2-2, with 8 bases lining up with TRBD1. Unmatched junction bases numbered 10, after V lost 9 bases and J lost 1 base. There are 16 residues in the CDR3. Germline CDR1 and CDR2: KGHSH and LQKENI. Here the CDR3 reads CASFQTGTGNTGELFF. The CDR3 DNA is TGTGCCAGTTTCCAAACTGGGACAGGGAACACCGGGGAGCTGTTTTTT.

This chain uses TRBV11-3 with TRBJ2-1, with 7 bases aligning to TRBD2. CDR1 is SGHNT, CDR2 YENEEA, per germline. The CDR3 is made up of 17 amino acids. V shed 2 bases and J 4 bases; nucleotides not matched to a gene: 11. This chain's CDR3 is CASSLSLDAGVYNEQFF. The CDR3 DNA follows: TGTGCCAGCAGCTTATCCCTCGACGCGGGGGTGTACAATGAGCAGTTCTTC. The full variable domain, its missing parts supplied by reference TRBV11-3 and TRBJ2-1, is EAGVVQSPRYKIIEKKQPVAFWCNPISGHNTLYWYLQNLGQGPELLIRYENEEAVDDSQLPKDRFSAERLKGVDSTLKIQPAELGDSAVYLCASSLSLDAGVYNEQFFGPGTRLTVL.

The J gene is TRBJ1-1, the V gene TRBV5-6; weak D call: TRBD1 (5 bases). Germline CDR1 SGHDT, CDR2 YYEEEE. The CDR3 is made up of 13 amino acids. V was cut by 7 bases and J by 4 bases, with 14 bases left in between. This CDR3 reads CASGKQGITEAFF. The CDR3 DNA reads TGTGCCAGCGGGAAGCAGGGAATCACTGAAGCTTTCTTT.

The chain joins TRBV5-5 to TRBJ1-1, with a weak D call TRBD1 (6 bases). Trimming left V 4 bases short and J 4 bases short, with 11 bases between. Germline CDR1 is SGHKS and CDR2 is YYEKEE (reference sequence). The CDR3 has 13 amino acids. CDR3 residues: CASSADRGTEAFF. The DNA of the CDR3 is TGTGCCAGCAGCGCGGACAGAGGCACTGAAGCTTTCTTT.

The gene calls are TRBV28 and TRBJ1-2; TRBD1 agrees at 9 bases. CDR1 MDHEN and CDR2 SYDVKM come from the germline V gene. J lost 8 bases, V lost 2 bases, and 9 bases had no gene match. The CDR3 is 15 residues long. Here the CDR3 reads CASSLSGTGKQGYTF. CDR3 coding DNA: TGTGCCAGCAGTTTAAGCGGGACAGGGAAACAAGGCTACACCTTC.

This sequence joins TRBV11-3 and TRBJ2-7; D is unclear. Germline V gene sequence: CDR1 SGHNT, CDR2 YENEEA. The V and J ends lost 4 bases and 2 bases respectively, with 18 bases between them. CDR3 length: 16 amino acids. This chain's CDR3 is CASSSPLRSRTYEQYF. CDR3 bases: TGTGCCAGCAGCTCCCCTCTTAGGAGCCGTACCTACGAGCAGTACTTC.

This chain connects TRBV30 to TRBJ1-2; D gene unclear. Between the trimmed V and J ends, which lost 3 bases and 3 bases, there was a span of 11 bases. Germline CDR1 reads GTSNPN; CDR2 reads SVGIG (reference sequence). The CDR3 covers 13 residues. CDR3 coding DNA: TGTGCCTGGAGCCTGGACGGGGACTATGGCTACACCTTC. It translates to CAWSLDGDYGYTF.